What follows are 21 T cell receptor beta chains derived from one specimen sequenced in a study of Graves' ophthalmopathy and Graves' hyperthyroidism. TCR beta CDR3 regions were amplified from RNA transcripts. HTBI primers were used in a first-round RT-PCR, which preceded a second-round multiplex PCR. TCRdb recomputed calls from the multiplex PCR reads with MiXCR, one row per CDR3 protein. The data show roughly 220,000 distinct CDR3 sequences, around 45% seen once. Sequenced: peripheral blood. The receptors come from an adult man with Graves' ophthalmopathy.

The V call is TRBV19, the J call TRBJ2-7; D is perhaps TRBD1 (5 bases). The germline V gene encodes CDR1 LNHDA and CDR2 SQIVND (reference sequence). The CDR3 is made up of 13 amino acids. The ends were cut back, 5 bases at V and 3 bases at J, with 11 bases in the middle. CDR3 in DNA: TGTGCCAGTAGTCCAGGGCATAGCTACGAGCAGTACTTC. Protein: CASSPGHSYEQYF.

This clonotype was seen only once. The gene calls are TRBV7-2 and TRBJ2-5; unclear D gene. Trimming removed 4 bases at V and 0 bases at J, with 9 bases between. The CDR3 has 14 residues. Germline-derived CDR1 and CDR2 are SGHTA and FQGNSA. The CDR3 sequence: CASSSRRHQETQYF. DNA for the CDR3: TGTGCCAGCAGCTCCCGAAGGCACCAAGAGACCCAGTACTTC.

This clonotype was found a few times. This chain joins TRBV7-2 and TRBJ2-7; 7 bases line up with TRBD2. V shed 6 bases and J 2 bases; nucleotides not matched to a gene: 13. This CDR3 contains 16 residues. From germline, CDR1 is SGHTA and CDR2 FQGNSA. CDR3 bases: TGTGCCAGCAGTCGAGCCGGGACTACCAAGACCTACGAGCAGTACTTC. Its protein is CASSRAGTTKTYEQYF. The entire variable domain, with the rest obtained from reference TRBV7-2 and TRBJ2-7, is as follows: GAGVSQSPSNKVTEKGKDVELRCDPISGHTALYWYRQSLGQGLEFLIYFQGNSAPDKSGLPSDRFSAERTGGSVSTLTIQRTQQEDSAVYLCASSRAGTTKTYEQYFGPGTRLTVT.

The sample holds one count of this clonotype. The chain is built from TRBV5-1 and TRBJ2-5; 7 bases are shared with TRBD2. Germline CDR1 and CDR2: SGHRS and YFSETQ. The CDR3 runs 16 residues. V gave up 0 bases and J gave up 5 bases; unmatched junction bases: 10. DNA of the CDR3: TGCGCCAGCAGCTTGGACGGGTGGGGGACTATGGAGACCCAGTACTTC. Translating it yields CASSLDGWGTMETQYF.

This clonotype was picked up one time. This chain connects TRBV20-1 to TRBJ2-5; tentatively, D is TRBD2 (6 bases). The germline V gene encodes CDR1 DFQATT and CDR2 SNEGSKA (reference sequence). Trimming cost V 5 bases and J 2 bases, with 15 bases left between them. The CDR3 is 14 amino acids. This CDR3 reads CSAWRGTQQETQYF. DNA of the CDR3: TGCAGTGCTTGGCGCGGGACCCAACAAGAGACCCAGTACTTC.

This chain connects TRBV7-2 to TRBJ1-2, with D perhaps TRBD1 (5 bases). The CDR3 spans 17 residues. CDR1 SGHTA and CDR2 FQGNSA come from the germline V gene. V shed 3 bases and J shed 3 bases, with 20 bases lying between them. The CDR3 protein is CASSFVGGGDSHYGYTF. DNA for the CDR3: TGTGCCAGCAGCTTCGTTGGGGGGGGTGACAGCCACTATGGCTACACCTTC.

The chain combines TRBV10-3 with TRBJ1-2; D call uncertain. Germline values: CDR1 ENHRY, CDR2 SYGVKD. V was cut by 3 bases and J by 8 bases, with 13 bases left in between. There are 13 residues in the CDR3. CDR3 coding DNA: TGTGCCATCAGTGAAGAACTATTTACGGGCTACACCTTC. It specifies CAISEELFTGYTF.

This chain joins TRBV6-5 and TRBJ2-7; D perhaps matches TRBD1 (6 bases). V was trimmed by 6 bases and J by 10 bases, leaving 22 bases between them. The CDR3 sequence is 14 residues long. CDR1 is MNHEY, CDR2 SVGAGI, per germline. CDR3: CASRPYLGGSRQYF. Written as DNA, the CDR3 is TGTGCCAGCAGACCATACCTTGGGGGCTCTCGTCAGTACTTC.

In its sample, this clonotype was seen a few times. V is TRBV5-1 and J is TRBJ2-7; D is possibly TRBD1 or TRBD2 (5 bases each). CDR3 length: 13 amino acids. CDR1 and CDR2 (germline): SGHRS, YFSETQ. The V and J ends lost 5 bases and 3 bases respectively, with 12 bases between them. CDR3 DNA sequence: TGCGCCAGCAGTCGAGAGGGGAGCTACGAGCAGTACTTC. Translating it yields CASSREGSYEQYF. Complete variable domain (other parts from reference TRBV5-1 and TRBJ2-7): KAGVTQTPRYLIKTRGQQVTLSCSPISGHRSVSWYQQTPGQGLQFLFEYFSETQRNKGNFPGRFSGRQFSNSRSEMNVSTLELGDSALYLCASSREGSYEQYFGPGTRLTVT.

This chain links TRBV6-6 with TRBJ1-2, with 8 bases aligning to TRBD1. The germline CDR1 and CDR2 sequences are MNHNY and SVGAGI (reference sequence). Germline trimming cut 10 bases from V and 7 bases from J; bases unmatched to any gene: 11. The CDR3 has 13 residues. The CDR3 sequence is CANALDRGSGYTF. The CDR3, as DNA: TGTGCCAACGCGCTCGACAGGGGAAGTGGCTACACCTTC.

The chain combines TRBV7-8 with TRBJ2-2, with D unclear. This CDR3 comprises 14 residues. The germline V and J ends were trimmed by 5 bases and 1 base, with 8 bases remaining between them. Germline V CDR1 and CDR2: SGHVS, FQNEAQ. In DNA form, the CDR3 reads TGTGCCAGCAGCGCCGGACGGAACACCGGGGAGCTGTTTTTT. It is translated as CASSAGRNTGELFF.

V and J are TRBV2 and TRBJ1-5; D is perhaps TRBD1 (5 bases). There are 14 residues in the CDR3. Trimming left V 4 bases short and J 3 bases short, with 10 bases between. Germline-derived CDR1 and CDR2 are SNHLY and FYNNEI. CDR3 region: CASSAGTLNQPQHF. As DNA, the CDR3 is TGTGCCAGCAGTGCTGGGACCCTCAATCAGCCCCAGCATTTT.

This clonotype came up once. The chain uses TRBV20-1 and TRBJ1-5; 10 bases agree with TRBD1. The CDR3 totals 14 residues. Trimming cost V 3 bases and J 5 bases; bases outside gene matches: 4. Germline CDR1 is DFQATT and CDR2 is SNEGSKA (reference sequence). This CDR3 is CSARRQGADQPQHF. The CDR3 DNA reads TGCAGTGCTAGGCGACAGGGGGCGGATCAGCCCCAGCATTTT.

Only a few counts were recorded for this clonotype. The CDR3 DNA reads TGTGCCAGCAGCCGGGACGGAATCTCTGGAAACACCATATATTTT. Its protein product is CASSRDGISGNTIYF. The chain joins TRBV7-2 to TRBJ1-3, with D perhaps TRBD1 (5 bases). This CDR3 contains 15 residues. Germline CDR1 is SGHTA and CDR2 is FQGNSA. Trimming stripped 5 bases from V and 0 bases from J, with 11 bases between.

This chain uses TRBV7-8 with TRBJ2-5, with 10 bases aligning to TRBD2. This CDR3 region has 17 residues. Germline CDR1 is SGHVS and CDR2 is FQNEAQ. V lost 4 bases to trimming and J lost 5 bases; unmatched junction nucleotides: 13. The DNA of the CDR3 is TGTGCCAGCAGCTCCACCGGACCAGCGGGGGGGCGGGAGACCCAGTACTTC. Translating gives CASSSTGPAGGRETQYF.

This clonotype occurred many times. The rearrangement joins TRBV29-1 to TRBJ1-2; 8 nucleotides line up with TRBD1. The CDR3 runs to 16 residues. Germline-derived CDR1 and CDR2 are SQVTM and ANQGSEA. Trimming at V came to 6 bases and at J to 0 bases, leaving 12 bases not matched to a gene. The CDR3 region has the DNA TGCAGCGTCGAACCTCAGGACAGGGCCTCTAACTATGGCTACACCTTC. Amino acids: CSVEPQDRASNYGYTF.

V is TRBV20-1 and J is TRBJ2-7; D may be TRBD2 (6 bases). V shed 5 bases and J shed 7 bases, with 15 bases lying between them. Germline V gives CDR1 DFQATT, CDR2 SNEGSKA (reference sequence). CDR3 length equals 12 residues. DNA for the CDR3: TGCAGTGCTTGGGACTTGTTTGGTGAGCAGTACTTC. As protein: CSAWDLFGEQYF.

The chain recombines TRBV12-3 or TRBV12-4 with TRBJ1-1; D is perhaps TRBD1 (5 bases). CDR3 length: 13 residues. Trimming cost V 6 bases and J 2 bases, with 10 bases left between them. CDR3 in amino acids: CASRWGGNTEAFF. CDR3 nucleotide sequence: TGTGCCAGCAGATGGGGGGGAAACACTGAAGCTTTCTTT.

The chain carries TRBV3-1 and TRBJ2-5, with 11 bases lining up with TRBD2. V dropped 5 bases and J dropped 1; count of bases not matched to a gene: 6. Germline values: CDR1 LGHDT, CDR2 YNNKEL (reference sequence). The CDR3 sequence is 16 residues long. CDR3 DNA: TGTGCCAGCAGCTCCATAGCGGGAGGGCGCCAAGAGACCCAGTACTTC. It yields the protein CASSSIAGGRQETQYF.

The chain carries TRBV10-3 and TRBJ2-7, with 10 bases that match TRBD2. The CDR3 is 15 residues long. Germline V CDR1 and CDR2: ENHRY, SYGVKD. The J segment lost 5 bases and the V segment lost 10 bases, leaving 14 bases of the junction unmatched. CDR3 in amino acids: CASRIIAGGRHEQYF. The CDR3 DNA follows: TGTGCCAGCAGAATCATAGCGGGAGGCCGGCACGAGCAGTACTTC.

The gene calls are TRBV2 and TRBJ1-5; D gene uncertain. Trimming pared 8 bases from V and 0 bases from J, leaving 8 bases between. Germline-derived CDR1 and CDR2 are SNHLY and FYNNEI. The CDR3 runs 13 residues. CDR3 in amino acids: CASGRNSNQPQHF. The CDR3 region has the DNA TGTGCCAGCGGACGGAATAGCAATCAGCCCCAGCATTTT.